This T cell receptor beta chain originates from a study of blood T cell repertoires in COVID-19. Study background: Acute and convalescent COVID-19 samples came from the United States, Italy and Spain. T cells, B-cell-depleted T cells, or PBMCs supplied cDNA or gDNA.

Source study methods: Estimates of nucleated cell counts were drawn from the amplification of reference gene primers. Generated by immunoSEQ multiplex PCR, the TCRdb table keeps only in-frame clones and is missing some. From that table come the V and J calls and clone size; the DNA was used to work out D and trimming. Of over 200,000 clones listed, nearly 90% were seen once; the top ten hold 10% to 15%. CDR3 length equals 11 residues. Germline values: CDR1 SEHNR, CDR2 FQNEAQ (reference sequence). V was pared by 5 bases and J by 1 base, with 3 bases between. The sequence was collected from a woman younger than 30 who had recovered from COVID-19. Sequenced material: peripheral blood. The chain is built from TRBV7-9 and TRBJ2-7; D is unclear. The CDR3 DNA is TGTGCCAGCAGCCTTTCCTACGAGCAGTACTTC. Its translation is CASSLSYEQYF.